The 27 T cell receptor beta chains given below trace back to one sample, sequenced in a study of blood T cell repertoires in COVID-19. The data were produced by immunoSEQ multiplex PCR, yet TCRdb's version contains in-frame clones alone and is incomplete. Found here are around 300,000 clones, about 83% of them singletons; the top ten hold more than 8%. The sample comprised peripheral blood. Receptors originate from a woman aged 45 to 65 who had recovered from COVID-19.

This chain links TRBV6-6 with TRBJ2-7, with a possible D match to TRBD2 (6 bases). Deletions cut 7 bases from V and 0 bases from J, with 10 bases between. This CDR3 spans 13 amino acids. Germline CDR1 MNHNY, CDR2 SVGAGI (reference sequence). CDR3 sequence: CASTTGGSYEQYF. CDR3 nucleotide sequence: TGTGCCAGCACTACCGGGGGCTCCTACGAGCAGTACTTC.

CDR3 sequence reads: CAWAVETNEKLFF. DNA of the CDR3: TGTGCCTGGGCGGTAGAAACTAATGAAAAACTGTTTTTT. The gene calls are TRBV30 and TRBJ1-4; D is uncertain. The ends were cut back, 5 bases at V and 1 base at J, with 8 bases in the middle. Germline lookup yields CDR1 GTSNPN and CDR2 SVGIG (reference sequence). The CDR3 consists of 13 residues.

The chain combines TRBV6-2 or TRBV6-3 with TRBJ2-7; possibly TRBD1 for D (6 bases). The V end lost 5 bases, the J end lost 6 bases, and 20 bases lay between the germline ends. The germline gives CDR1 MNHEY, CDR2 SVGEGT. The CDR3 length is 15 residues. The CDR3 DNA reads TGTGCCAGCAGTGCCCCCGGGCAGGGGCGCAGCGAGCAGTACTTC. This translates into CASSAPGQGRSEQYF.

This sequence joins TRBV6-5 and TRBJ2-4; a possible D gene is TRBD1 (6 bases). Germline V lookup: CDR1 MNHEY, CDR2 SVGAGI. This CDR3 has 12 amino acids. V lost 7 bases to trimming and J lost 14 bases, with 18 bases between them. CDR3 protein: CASKSAEYREYF. In DNA, the CDR3 is TGTGCCAGCAAGTCGGCAGAATACAGGGAGTACTTC.

About this clone: At one of its ends the junction is not consistent with the germline gene, which may arise from a read error. The V gene is TRBV30, the J gene TRBJ1-2; D remains ambiguous. The germline V gene has CDR1 GTSNPN and CDR2 SVGIG (reference sequence). There are 9 residues in the CDR3. Here the CDR3 reads CAKSPPTSF. CDR3 sequence (DNA): TGTGCCAAATCACCGCCGACAAGTTTC.

V is TRBV2 and J is TRBJ2-2, with TRBD1 as a possible D gene (6 bases). Between the trimmed V and J ends, which lost 11 bases and 3 bases, there was a span of 19 bases. The CDR3 spans 15 residues. Germline V CDR1 and CDR2: SNHLY, FYNNEI. The CDR3 reads CAVTSGVVDTGELFF. CDR3 in DNA: TGTGCCGTGACCTCAGGGGTTGTTGACACCGGGGAGCTGTTTTTT.

This chain joins TRBV19 and TRBJ1-5, with D uncertain. The V and J ends lost 7 bases and 7 bases respectively, with 20 bases between them. Germline V gene lookup returns CDR1 LNHDA and CDR2 SQIVND (reference sequence). CDR3 size: 15 residues. This CDR3 is CASTPRESLWQPQHF. The DNA for the CDR3 is TGTGCCAGTACCCCACGTGAGTCGCTTTGGCAGCCCCAGCATTTT.

V usage is TRBV19 and J usage is TRBJ2-1, with TRBD2 identical over 7 bases. There are 13 residues in the CDR3. V lost 4 bases to trimming and J lost 8 bases; unmatched junction nucleotides: 5. CDR1 and CDR2 from the germline V gene are LNHDA and SQIVND (reference sequence). CDR3 nucleotides: TGTGCCAGTAGTACTAGCGGTGGGGATGAGCAGTTCTTC. Its translation: CASSTSGGDEQFF.

The chain joins TRBV7-6 to TRBJ2-2; 10 bases match TRBD1. There are 16 residues in the CDR3. Germline-derived CDR1 and CDR2 are SGHVS and FNYEAQ. V lost 6 bases and J lost 4; bases outside the gene matches: 8. The CDR3 sequence: CASSRAWDRGTGELFF. The CDR3 DNA is TGTGCCAGCAGTCGGGCTTGGGACAGGGGCACCGGGGAGCTGTTTTTT.

The chain couples TRBV5-1 to TRBJ2-7; TRBD1 matches 7 bases. V was clipped by 0 bases and J by 3 bases; unmatched bases: 3. The CDR3 is 14 residues long. Germline V lookup: CDR1 SGHRS, CDR2 YFSETQ. The CDR3 loop is CASSLGGQDYEQYF. As DNA, the CDR3 is TGCGCCAGCAGCTTGGGTGGACAGGACTACGAGCAGTACTTC.

In its sample, this clone was seen a few times. V gene TRBV4-3 combines with J gene TRBJ2-7; TRBD2 aligns across 10 bases. The CDR3 loop spans 16 amino acids. Trimming cost V 1 base and J 3 bases; bases outside gene matches: 6. CDR1 and CDR2 (germline): LGHNA, YSLEER. For the CDR3, the DNA is TGCGCCAGCAGCCAAGTAGGGCCTAGCGGGGGCTACGAGCAGTACTTC. Its translation is CASSQVGPSGGYEQYF.

The chain employs TRBV6-5 and TRBJ1-1; D unclear. The CDR3 runs to 12 residues. Germline-derived CDR1 and CDR2 are MNHEY and SVGAGI. The ends were cut back, 6 bases at V and 4 bases at J, with 9 bases in the middle. The CDR3 coding sequence is TGTGCCAGCAGCGGTGTGGTCACTGAAGCTTTCTTT. Translation gives CASSGVVTEAFF.

The chain combines TRBV30 with TRBJ2-5; D ambiguous. The CDR3 runs to 13 residues. In germline, CDR1 is GTSNPN, CDR2 SVGIG (reference sequence). Trimming took off 4 bases at V and 5 bases at J, with 14 bases between the two ends. This chain's CDR3 is CAWIRLSQETQYF. DNA for the CDR3: TGTGCCTGGATTAGACTTTCTCAGGAGACCCAGTACTTC. Combining the CDR3 with reference TRBV30 and TRBJ2-5 gives the whole variable domain SQTIHQWPATLVQPVGSPLSLECTVEGTSNPNLYWYRQAAGRGLQLLFYSVGIGQISSEVPQNLSASRPQDRQFILSSKKLLLSDSGFYLCAWIRLSQETQYFGPGTRLLVL.

The genes are TRBV4-3 and TRBJ2-1, with TRBD1 matching over 7 bases. This CDR3 region has 16 residues. The V segment lost 0 bases and the J segment 7 bases; nucleotides outside the gene matches: 9. CDR1 LGHNA and CDR2 YSLEER come from the germline V gene. For the CDR3, the DNA is TGCGCCAGCAGCCAAGATTGGGCAGGGGGTAAGAATGAGCAGTTCTTC. The encoded protein is CASSQDWAGGKNEQFF.

For this clone: Other DNA sequences of this sample code for an identical CDR3. The CDR3 is CASSQSIEETQYF. The CDR3 DNA sequence: TGTGCCAGCAGCCAAAGCATAGAAGAGACCCAGTACTTC. V is TRBV4-2 and J is TRBJ2-5; D is uncertain. Germline V CDR1 and CDR2: LGHNA, YNFKEQ. V lost 2 bases and J 3 bases, leaving 7 bases between the germline ends. The CDR3 sequence is 13 residues long.

The rearrangement joins TRBV5-5 to TRBJ2-5; 9 bases line up with TRBD1. The germline CDR1 and CDR2 sequences are SGHKS and YYEKEE (reference sequence). The CDR3 runs to 15 residues. V lost 3 bases and J lost 6; bases outside the gene matches: 9. In nucleotides, the CDR3 is TGTGCCAGCAGCTCAGGACAGGGGCTATTAAAGACCCAGTACTTC. Amino acid sequence: CASSSGQGLLKTQYF.

The V gene is TRBV6-6, the J gene TRBJ2-7; 10 bases fit TRBD1. The CDR3 totals 15 residues. Germline CDR1 and CDR2: MNHNY and SVGAGI (reference sequence). The ends lost 5 bases at V and 7 bases at J; junction bases unmatched: 11. DNA of the CDR3: TGTGCCAGCAGTCTATCCCCGGGACAGGGGAAGGAGCAGTACTTC. The encoded protein is CASSLSPGQGKEQYF.

The genes are TRBV2 and TRBJ2-2; TRBD1 aligns across 8 bases. The CDR3 extends over 15 amino acids. J gave up 6 bases and V 3 bases, and 6 bases lay outside the gene matches. The germline V gene encodes CDR1 SNHLY and CDR2 FYNNEI. The CDR3 is CASSEFQGASGELFF. As DNA, the CDR3 is TGTGCCAGCAGTGAGTTCCAGGGGGCGTCCGGGGAGCTGTTTTTT.

The CDR3 protein is CASSDRGNADTQYF. The DNA of the CDR3 is TGTGCCAGCAGCGATAGGGGGAACGCAGATACGCAGTATTTT. J is TRBJ2-3 and V is TRBV27, with a tentative D call TRBD1 (6 bases). The CDR3 contains 14 residues. V gave up 6 bases and J gave up 4 bases, with 14 bases separating them. CDR1 is MNHEY, CDR2 SMNVEV, per germline (reference sequence).

The chain has TRBV9 and TRBJ2-2, with 10 bases matching TRBD1. V dropped 2 bases and J dropped 3; count of bases not matched to a gene: 4. Germline CDR1 and CDR2: SGDLS and YYNGEE. The CDR3 contains 16 residues. The CDR3 bases are TGTGCCAGCAGCGTGGGACAGGGGTGGGACACCGGGGAGCTGTTTTTT. It specifies CASSVGQGWDTGELFF.

The genes are TRBV3-1 (or the pseudogene TRBV3-2) and TRBJ2-5; D may be TRBD2 (6 bases). The CDR3 contains 16 residues. CDR1 LGHDT and CDR2 YNNKEL come from the germline V gene (reference sequence). V was trimmed by 2 bases and J by 1 base, leaving 14 bases between them. The CDR3 DNA sequence: TGTGCCAGCAGCCAAACTGAGGCGGGGAGCCAAGAGACCCAGTACTTC. Amino acids: CASSQTEAGSQETQYF.

The chain carries TRBV7-2 and TRBJ2-3; 13 nucleotides line up with TRBD2. The CDR3 length is 15 residues. Per the germline V gene, CDR1 is SGHTA and CDR2 is FQGNSA. V lost 3 bases and J lost 5; bases outside the gene matches: 2. The CDR3 here is CASSLGLAGRDTQYF. Here the CDR3 DNA reads TGTGCCAGCAGCTTGGGACTAGCGGGGCGAGATACGCAGTATTTT.

The chain employs TRBV2 and TRBJ1-4; TRBD1 matches at 10 bases. Per germline, CDR1 SNHLY and CDR2 FYNNEI. The CDR3 is 14 amino acids. V lost 4 bases and J lost 7; bases outside the gene matches: 3. This chain's CDR3 is CASSGDRGGEKLFF. The CDR3 nucleotides are TGTGCCAGCAGTGGGGACAGGGGCGGTGAAAAACTGTTTTTT.

The chain has TRBV10-3 and TRBJ2-5; 8 bases fit TRBD2. Germline CDR1 ENHRY, CDR2 SYGVKD. The ends lost 6 bases at V and 5 bases at J; junction bases unmatched: 8. This CDR3 is built from 14 residues. CDR3 nucleotides: TGTGCCATCAGCAAGACTAGCGAGGGTGAGACCCAGTACTTC. Protein product: CAISKTSEGETQYF.

This clone was seen a few times. The chain is built from TRBV19 and TRBJ2-3; 8 bases match TRBD1. V lost 3 bases, J lost 5 bases, and 7 bases stayed unmatched. CDR3 length: 15 amino acids. From germline, CDR1 is LNHDA and CDR2 SQIVND (reference sequence). CDR3: CASSMMSGGRDTQYF. The CDR3 DNA reads as TGTGCCAGTAGTATGATGTCAGGGGGCCGAGATACGCAGTATTTT.

The gene calls are TRBV19 and TRBJ1-6; no clear D gene. V was pared by 9 bases and J by 6 bases, with 24 bases between. CDR1 and CDR2 (germline): LNHDA, SQIVND (reference sequence). CDR3 length: 17 residues. CDR3: CASSVGSEYWGNSPLHF. CDR3 nucleotide sequence: TGTGCCAGCTCTGTCGGGAGTGAGTATTGGGGTAATTCACCCCTCCACTTT.

The rearrangement uses TRBV6-5 and TRBJ2-7; possibly TRBD1 for D (6 bases). The V gene's germline CDR1 is MNHEY and CDR2 SVGAGI. V lost 6 bases, J lost 0 bases, and 15 bases lay in between. This CDR3 has 15 residues. In DNA form, the CDR3 reads TGTGCCAGCAGGCGACAGGCCGTTGGCTCCTACGAGCAGTACTTC. Its translation: CASRRQAVGSYEQYF.